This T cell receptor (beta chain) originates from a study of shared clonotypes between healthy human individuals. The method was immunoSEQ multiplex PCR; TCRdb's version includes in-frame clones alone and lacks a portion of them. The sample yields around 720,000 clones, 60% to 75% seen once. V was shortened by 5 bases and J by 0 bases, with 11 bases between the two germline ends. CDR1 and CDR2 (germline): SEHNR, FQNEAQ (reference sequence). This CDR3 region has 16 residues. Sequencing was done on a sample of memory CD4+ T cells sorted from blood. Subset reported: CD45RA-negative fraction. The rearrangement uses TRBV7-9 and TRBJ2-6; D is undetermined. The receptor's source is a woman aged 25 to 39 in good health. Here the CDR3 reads CASSPSPSSGANVLTF. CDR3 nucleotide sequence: TGTGCCAGCAGCCCCTCCCCCAGCTCTGGGGCCAACGTCCTGACTTTC.